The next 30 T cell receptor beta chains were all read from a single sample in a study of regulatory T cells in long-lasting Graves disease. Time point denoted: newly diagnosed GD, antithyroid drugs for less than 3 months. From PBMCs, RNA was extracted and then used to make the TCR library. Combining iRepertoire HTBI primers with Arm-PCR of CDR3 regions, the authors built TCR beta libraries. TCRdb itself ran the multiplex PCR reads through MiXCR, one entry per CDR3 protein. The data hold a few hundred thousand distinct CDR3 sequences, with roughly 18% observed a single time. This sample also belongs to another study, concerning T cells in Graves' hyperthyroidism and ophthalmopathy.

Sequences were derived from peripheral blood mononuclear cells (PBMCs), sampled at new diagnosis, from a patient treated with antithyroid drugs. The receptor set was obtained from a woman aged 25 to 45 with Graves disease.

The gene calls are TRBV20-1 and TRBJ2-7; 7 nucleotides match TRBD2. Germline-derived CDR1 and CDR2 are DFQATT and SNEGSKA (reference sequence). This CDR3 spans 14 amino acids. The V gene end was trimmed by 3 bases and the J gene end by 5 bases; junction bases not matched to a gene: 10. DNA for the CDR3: TGCAGTGCTAGTAAGACGGGAGGTAGGGACGAGCAGTACTTC. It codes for CSASKTGGRDEQYF.

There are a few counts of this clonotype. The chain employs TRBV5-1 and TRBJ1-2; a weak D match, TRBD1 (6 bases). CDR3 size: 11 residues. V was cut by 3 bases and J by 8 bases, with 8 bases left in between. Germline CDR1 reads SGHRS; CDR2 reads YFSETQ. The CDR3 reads CASSSQGGYTF. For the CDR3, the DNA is TGCGCCAGCAGCTCCCAGGGGGGCTACACCTTC.

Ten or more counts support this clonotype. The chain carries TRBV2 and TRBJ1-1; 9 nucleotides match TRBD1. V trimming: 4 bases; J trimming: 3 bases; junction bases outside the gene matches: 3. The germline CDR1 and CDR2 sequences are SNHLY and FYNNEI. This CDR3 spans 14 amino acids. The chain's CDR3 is CASSVRTGDTEAFF. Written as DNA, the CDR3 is TGTGCCAGCAGTGTCCGGACAGGGGACACTGAAGCTTTCTTT.

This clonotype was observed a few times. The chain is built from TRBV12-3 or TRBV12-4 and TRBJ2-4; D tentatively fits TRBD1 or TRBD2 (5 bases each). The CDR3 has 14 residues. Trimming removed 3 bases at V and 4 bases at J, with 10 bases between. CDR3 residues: CASSFFGGKNIQYF. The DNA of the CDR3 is TGTGCCAGCAGTTTTTTTGGGGGTAAAAACATTCAGTACTTC.

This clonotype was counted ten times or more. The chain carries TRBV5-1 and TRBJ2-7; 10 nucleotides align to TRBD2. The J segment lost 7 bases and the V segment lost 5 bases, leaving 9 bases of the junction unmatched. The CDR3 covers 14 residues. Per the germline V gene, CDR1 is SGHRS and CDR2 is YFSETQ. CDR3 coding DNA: TGCGCCAGCAGACCCGGGACTAGCGAATCAGAGCAGTACTTC. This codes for CASRPGTSESEQYF.

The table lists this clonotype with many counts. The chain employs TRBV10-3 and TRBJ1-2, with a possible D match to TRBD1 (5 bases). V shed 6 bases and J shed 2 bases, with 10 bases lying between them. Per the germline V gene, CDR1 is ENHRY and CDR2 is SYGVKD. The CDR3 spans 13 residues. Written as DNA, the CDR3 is TGTGCCATCAGGGGGACCGACAACTATGGCTACACCTTC. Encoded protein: CAIRGTDNYGYTF.

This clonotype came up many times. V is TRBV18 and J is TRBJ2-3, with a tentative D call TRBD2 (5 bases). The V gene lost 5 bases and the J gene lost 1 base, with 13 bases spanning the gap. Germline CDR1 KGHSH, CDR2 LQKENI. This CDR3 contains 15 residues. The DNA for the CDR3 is TGTGCCAGCTCAGAGACGAGGGTACGCACAGATACGCAGTATTTT. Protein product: CASSETRVRTDTQYF.

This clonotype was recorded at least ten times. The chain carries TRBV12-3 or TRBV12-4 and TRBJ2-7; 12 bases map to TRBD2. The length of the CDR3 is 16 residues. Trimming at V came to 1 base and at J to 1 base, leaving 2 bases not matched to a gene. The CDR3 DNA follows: TGTGCCAGCAGTTTAGTTGGGACTAGCGGGTCCTACGAGCAGTACTTC. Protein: CASSLVGTSGSYEQYF.

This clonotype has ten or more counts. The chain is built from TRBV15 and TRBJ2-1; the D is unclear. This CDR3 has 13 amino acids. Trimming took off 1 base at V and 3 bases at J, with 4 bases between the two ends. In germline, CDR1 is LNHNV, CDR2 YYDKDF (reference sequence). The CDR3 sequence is CATSRVSYNEQFF. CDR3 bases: TGTGCCACCAGCAGAGTCAGCTACAATGAGCAGTTCTTC.

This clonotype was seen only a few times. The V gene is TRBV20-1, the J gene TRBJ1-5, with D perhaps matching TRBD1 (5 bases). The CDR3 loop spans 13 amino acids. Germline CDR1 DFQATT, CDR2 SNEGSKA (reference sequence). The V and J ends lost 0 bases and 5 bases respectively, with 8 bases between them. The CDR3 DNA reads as TGCAGTGCTAGAGATGTGGGGGATCAGCCCCAGCATTTT. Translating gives CSARDVGDQPQHF.

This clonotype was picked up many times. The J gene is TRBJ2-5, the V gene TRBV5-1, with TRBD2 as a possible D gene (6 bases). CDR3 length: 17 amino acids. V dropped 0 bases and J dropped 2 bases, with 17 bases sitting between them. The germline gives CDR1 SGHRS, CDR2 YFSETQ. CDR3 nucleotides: TGCGCCAGCAGCTTGGCCGGGGCGGGAACAACACAAGAGACCCAGTACTTC. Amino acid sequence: CASSLAGAGTTQETQYF.

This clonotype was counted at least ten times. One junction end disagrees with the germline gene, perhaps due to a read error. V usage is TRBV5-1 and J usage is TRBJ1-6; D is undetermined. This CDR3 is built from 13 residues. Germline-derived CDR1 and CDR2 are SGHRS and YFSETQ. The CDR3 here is CASSPQPNSPLHF. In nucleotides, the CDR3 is TGTGCCAGCAGCCCACAACCTAATTCACCCCTCCACTTT. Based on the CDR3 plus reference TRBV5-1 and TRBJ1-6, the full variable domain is KAGVTQTPRYLIKTRGQQVTLSCSPISGHRSVSWYQQTPGQGLQFLFEYFSETQRNKGNFPGRFSGRQFSNSRSEMNVSTLELGDSALYLCASSPQPNSPLHFGNGTRLTVT.

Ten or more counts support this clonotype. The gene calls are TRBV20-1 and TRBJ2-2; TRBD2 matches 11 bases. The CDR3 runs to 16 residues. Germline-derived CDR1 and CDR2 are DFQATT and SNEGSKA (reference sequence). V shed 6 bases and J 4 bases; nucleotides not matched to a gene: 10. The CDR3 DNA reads TGCAGTGCGCCTTCCACTAGCGGGAGCGGCACCGGGGAGCTGTTTTTT. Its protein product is CSAPSTSGSGTGELFF.

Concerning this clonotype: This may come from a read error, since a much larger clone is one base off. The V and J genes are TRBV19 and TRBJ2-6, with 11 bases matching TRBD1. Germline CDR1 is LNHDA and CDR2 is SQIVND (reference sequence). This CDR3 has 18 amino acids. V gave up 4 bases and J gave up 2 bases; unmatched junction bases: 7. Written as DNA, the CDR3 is TGTGCCAGTAGTACCTCCCGGGACAGGGGGGCTGGGGCCAACGTCCTGACTTTC. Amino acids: CASSTSRDRGAGANVLTF.

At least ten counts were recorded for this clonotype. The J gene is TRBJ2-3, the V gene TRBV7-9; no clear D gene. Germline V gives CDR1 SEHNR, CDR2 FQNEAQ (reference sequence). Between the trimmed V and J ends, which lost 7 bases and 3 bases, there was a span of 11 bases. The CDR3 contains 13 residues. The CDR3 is CASTYGSTDTQYF. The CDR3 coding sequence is TGTGCCAGCACCTATGGGTCGACAGATACGCAGTATTTT.

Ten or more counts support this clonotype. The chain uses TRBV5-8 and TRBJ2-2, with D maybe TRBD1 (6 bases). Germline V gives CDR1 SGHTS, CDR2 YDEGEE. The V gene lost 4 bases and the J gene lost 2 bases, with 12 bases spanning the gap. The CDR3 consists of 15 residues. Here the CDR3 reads CASSGGHRNTGELFF. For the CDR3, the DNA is TGTGCCAGCAGCGGGGGACACAGAAACACCGGGGAGCTGTTTTTT.

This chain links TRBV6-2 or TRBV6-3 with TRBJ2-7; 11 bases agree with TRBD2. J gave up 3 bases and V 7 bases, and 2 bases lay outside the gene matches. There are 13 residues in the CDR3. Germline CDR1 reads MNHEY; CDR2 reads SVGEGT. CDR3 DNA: TGTGCCAGCACACTAGCGGGGGTCTACGAGCAGTACTTC. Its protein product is CASTLAGVYEQYF.

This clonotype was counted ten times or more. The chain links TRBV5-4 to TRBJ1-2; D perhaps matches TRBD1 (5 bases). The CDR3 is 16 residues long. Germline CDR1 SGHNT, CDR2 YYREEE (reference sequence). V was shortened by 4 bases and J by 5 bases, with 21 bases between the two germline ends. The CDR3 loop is CASSANPGRTFYGYTF. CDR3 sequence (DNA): TGTGCCAGCAGCGCGAACCCGGGACGTACGTTTTATGGCTACACCTTC.

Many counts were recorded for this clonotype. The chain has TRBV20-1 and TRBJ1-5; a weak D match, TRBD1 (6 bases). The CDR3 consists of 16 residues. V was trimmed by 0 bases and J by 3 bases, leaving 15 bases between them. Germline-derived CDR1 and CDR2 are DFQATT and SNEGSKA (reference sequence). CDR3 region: CSAREGGRGDNQPQHF. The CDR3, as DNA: TGCAGTGCTAGAGAGGGGGGCAGGGGAGACAATCAGCCCCAGCATTTT.

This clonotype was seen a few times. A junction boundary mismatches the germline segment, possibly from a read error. CDR3 in amino acids: CASSPLPPPYNEQLF. CDR3 coding DNA: TGTGCCAGCTCACCGCTACCTCCCCCCTACAATGAGCAGCTCTTC. This chain joins TRBV18 and TRBJ2-1, with D unresolved. Germline lookup yields CDR1 KGHSH and CDR2 LQKENI. The CDR3 has 15 residues.

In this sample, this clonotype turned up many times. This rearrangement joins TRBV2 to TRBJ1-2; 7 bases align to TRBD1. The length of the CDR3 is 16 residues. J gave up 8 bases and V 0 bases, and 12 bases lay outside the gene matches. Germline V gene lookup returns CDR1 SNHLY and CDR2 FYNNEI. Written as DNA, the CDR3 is TGTGCCAGCAGTGAAGCGTCCGGGACAGTGCTATGGGGCTACACCTTC. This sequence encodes CASSEASGTVLWGYTF.

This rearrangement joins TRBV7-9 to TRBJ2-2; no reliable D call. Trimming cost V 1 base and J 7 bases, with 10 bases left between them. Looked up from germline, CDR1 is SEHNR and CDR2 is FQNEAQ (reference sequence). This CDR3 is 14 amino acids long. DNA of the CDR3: TGTGCCAGCAGCTTAGGAGCCACGGGCGGGGAGCTGTTTTTT. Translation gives CASSLGATGGELFF.

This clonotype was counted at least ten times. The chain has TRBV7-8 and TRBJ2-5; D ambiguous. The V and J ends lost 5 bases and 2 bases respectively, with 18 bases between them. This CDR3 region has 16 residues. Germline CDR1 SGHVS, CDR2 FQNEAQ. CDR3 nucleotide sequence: TGTGCCAGCAGCGTACCCGGCTTGGTGAGACAAGAGACCCAGTACTTC. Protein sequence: CASSVPGLVRQETQYF.

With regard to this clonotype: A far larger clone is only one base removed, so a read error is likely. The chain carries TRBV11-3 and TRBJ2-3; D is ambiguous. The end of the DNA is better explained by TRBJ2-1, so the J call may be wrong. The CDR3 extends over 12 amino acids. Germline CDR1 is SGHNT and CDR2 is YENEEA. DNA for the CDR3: TGTGCCAGCAGCTTTCAGGTTAATGGGCAGTTCTTC. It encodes CASSFQVNGQFF.

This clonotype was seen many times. CDR3 protein: CASSQYFRGGRDTQYF. The CDR3 DNA follows: TGTGCCAGCAGCCAATACTTTCGGGGGGGCCGCGATACGCAGTATTTT. The genes are TRBV5-4 and TRBJ2-3; 8 bases are shared with TRBD2. V was pared by 4 bases and J by 6 bases, with 13 bases of the junction left unmatched. CDR1 and CDR2 (germline): SGHNT, YYREEE (reference sequence). The CDR3 extends over 16 amino acids. Supplemented by reference TRBV5-4 and TRBJ2-3, the full variable domain reads ETGVTQSPTHLIKTRGQQVTLRCSSQSGHNTVSWYQQALGQGPQFIFQYYREEENGRGNFPPRFSGLQFPNYSSELNVNALELDDSALYLCASSQYFRGGRDTQYFGPGTRLTVL.

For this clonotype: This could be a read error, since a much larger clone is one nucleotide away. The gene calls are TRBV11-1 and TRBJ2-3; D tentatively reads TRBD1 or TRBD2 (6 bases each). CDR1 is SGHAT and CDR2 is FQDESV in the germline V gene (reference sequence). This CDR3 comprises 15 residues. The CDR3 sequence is CASSLGGANTDRQYF. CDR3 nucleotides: TGTGCCAGCAGCTTAGGGGGGGCTAACACAGATAGGCAGTATTTT.

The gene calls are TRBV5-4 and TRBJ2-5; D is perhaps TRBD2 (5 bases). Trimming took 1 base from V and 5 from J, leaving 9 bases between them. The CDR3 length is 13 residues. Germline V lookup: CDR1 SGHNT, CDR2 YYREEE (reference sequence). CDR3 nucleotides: TGTGCCAGCAGCTTGACGGGATTGGAGACCCAGTACTTC. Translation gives CASSLTGLETQYF.

The CDR3: CASSQRAHPETGNTEAFF. The CDR3 bases are TGCGCCAGCAGCCAACGCGCCCACCCGGAGACGGGGAACACTGAAGCTTTCTTT. The chain employs TRBV4-1 and TRBJ1-1, with no clear D. Germline V lookup: CDR1 MGHRA, CDR2 YSYEKL. The CDR3 spans 18 residues. The V gene lost 2 bases and the J gene lost 1 base, with 20 bases spanning the gap.

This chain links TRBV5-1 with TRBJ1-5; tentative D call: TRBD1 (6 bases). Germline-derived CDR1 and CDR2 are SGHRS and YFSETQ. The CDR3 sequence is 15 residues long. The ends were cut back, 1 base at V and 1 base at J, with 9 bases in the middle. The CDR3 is CASSLNGGSNQPQHF. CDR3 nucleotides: TGCGCCAGCAGCTTGAATGGGGGCAGCAATCAGCCCCAGCATTTT.

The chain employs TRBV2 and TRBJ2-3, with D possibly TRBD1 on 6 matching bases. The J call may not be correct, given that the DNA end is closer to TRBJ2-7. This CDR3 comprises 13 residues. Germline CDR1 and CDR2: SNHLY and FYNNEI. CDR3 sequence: CASRRDTAYEQYF. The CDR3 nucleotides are TGTGCCAGCAGGAGGGACACTGCCTACGAGCAGTACTTC.